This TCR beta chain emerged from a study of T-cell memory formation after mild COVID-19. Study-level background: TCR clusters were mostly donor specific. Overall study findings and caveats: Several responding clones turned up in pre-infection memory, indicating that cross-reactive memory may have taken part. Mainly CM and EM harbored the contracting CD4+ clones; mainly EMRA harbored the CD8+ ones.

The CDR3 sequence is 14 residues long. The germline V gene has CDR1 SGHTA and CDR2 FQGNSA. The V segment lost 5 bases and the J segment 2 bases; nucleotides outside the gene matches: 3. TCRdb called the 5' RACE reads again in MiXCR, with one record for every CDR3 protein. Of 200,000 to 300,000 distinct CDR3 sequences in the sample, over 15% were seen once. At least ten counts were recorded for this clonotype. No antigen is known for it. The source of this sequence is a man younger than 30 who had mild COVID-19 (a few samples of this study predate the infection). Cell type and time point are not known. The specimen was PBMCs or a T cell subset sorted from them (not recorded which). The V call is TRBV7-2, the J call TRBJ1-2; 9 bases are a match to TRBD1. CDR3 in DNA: TGTGCCAGCAGCCCCGGACAGGGGAACTATGGCTACACCTTC. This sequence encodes CASSPGQGNYGYTF.